This TCR beta chain originates from a study of T cells in Graves' hyperthyroidism and ophthalmopathy. The overall study: Peripheral blood collection took place at initial diagnosis, before any treatment. Study-level results: The model's output predicted ophthalmopathy at a median of about 5.9 months prior to onset.

In patients aged 18 to 65, hyperthyroidism was newly diagnosed, with duration under 2 months. A roughly 10 ml volume of fresh peripheral blood provided the PBMCs. TCR beta CDR3 sequences were amplified from RNA transcripts. First-round RT-PCR of the TCR CDR3 relied on the HTBI primer set. TCRdb passed the multiplex PCR reads through MiXCR, listing each CDR3 protein once. The repertoire holds hundreds of thousands of distinct CDR3 sequences, around a sixth seen once, with 16% in the top ten. For this clonotype: As yet, its antigen is unknown.

Germline CDR1 reads MNHEY; CDR2 reads SMNVEV (reference sequence). Losses at the gene ends were 5 bases for V and 10 bases for J; bases not matched to a gene: 10. The CDR3 totals 14 residues. Input material: blood. This TCR came from a woman in her 50s with Graves' hyperthyroidism that later progressed to Graves' ophthalmopathy. The chain joins TRBV27 to TRBJ1-4, with 7 bases aligning to TRBD1. The CDR3 DNA sequence: TGTGCCAGCAGTGCAGACAGGGTGGGGGTAAAACTGTTTTTT. Its protein is CASSADRVGVKLFF.